This T cell receptor beta chain originates from a study of T cells in Graves' hyperthyroidism and ophthalmopathy. The TCR beta CDR3 regions underwent amplification using RNA transcripts as the source. First-round RT-PCR of the TCR CDR3 relied on the HTBI primer set. TCRdb re-analysed the multiplex PCR reads in MiXCR, keeping a single row per CDR3 protein. This table holds about 290,000 distinct CDR3 sequences, approximately 15% found once. Hyperthyroidism was newly diagnosed in patients aged 18 to 65 (duration under 2 months). PBMCs were derived from more than 8 ml fresh peripheral blood. On this clonotype: Its antigen is undetermined.

The J segment lost 7 bases and the V segment lost 9 bases, leaving 9 bases of the junction unmatched. The length of the CDR3 is 13 residues. Germline V lookup: CDR1 SGHRS, CDR2 YFSETQ. Study-level points and caveats: A model of 13 V-J features distinguished ophthalmopathy from stable hyperthyroidism.

The rearrangement joins TRBV5-1 to TRBJ1-5, with 8 bases fitting TRBD1. This receptor was identified in a man aged 25-45 years with Graves' hyperthyroidism. The sequenced material came from blood. CDR3 in DNA: TGCGCCATCGGGCAGGGGGACAGGCAGCCCCAGCATTTT. Translation gives CAIGQGDRQPQHF.